Listed below are T cell receptor beta chains from one sample, sequenced in a study of siplizumab effects on memory and regulatory T cells. The data were produced by immunoSEQ multiplex PCR, yet TCRdb's version contains in-frame clones alone and is incomplete. Found here are around 100,000 clones, 85% to 95% of them singletons; the top ten hold under 0.65%. The sequencing input was Tregs sorted from blood. These receptors originate from a human donor in good health. The CDR3 runs from the conserved cysteine through the conserved F or W. Each record gives: V gene, D gene, CDR3 length, clone size, J gene, CDR3 protein, CDR3 DNA. D genes are given only for firm matches. Not all rows give a size; the values are once, few, many and, for expanded clones, a class.

V gene: TRBV5-1; D gene: TRBD2; CDR3 length: 15; clone size: NA; J gene: TRBJ2-5; CDR3 protein: CASSFRLAGGETQYF; CDR3 DNA: TGCGCCAGCAGCTTTCGTCTAGCGGGAGGGGAGACCCAGTACTTC
V gene: TRBV2; D gene: NA; CDR3 length: 11; clone size: NA; J gene: TRBJ1-1; CDR3 protein: CASSVNWRAFF; CDR3 DNA: TGTGCCAGCAGTGTAAATTGGAGAGCTTTCTTT
V gene: TRBV27; D gene: TRBD1; CDR3 length: 16; clone size: NA; J gene: TRBJ2-2; CDR3 protein: CASSRYRQGNTGELFF; CDR3 DNA: TGTGCCAGCAGTAGATATAGACAGGGGAACACCGGGGAGCTGTTTTTT
V gene: TRBV27; D gene: NA; CDR3 length: 15; clone size: NA; J gene: TRBJ1-5; CDR3 protein: CASSLSRQSNQPQHF; CDR3 DNA: TGTGCCAGCAGTTTATCGCGACAGAGTAATCAGCCCCAGCATTTT
V gene: TRBV11-2; D gene: TRBD2; CDR3 length: 15; clone size: NA; J gene: TRBJ2-2; CDR3 protein: CASSPLAGGIGELFF; CDR3 DNA: TGTGCCAGCAGCCCTCTAGCGGGAGGGATCGGGGAGCTGTTTTTT
V gene: TRBV28; D gene: NA; CDR3 length: 14; clone size: NA; J gene: TRBJ1-6; CDR3 protein: CASNTLGVLRGLHF; CDR3 DNA: TGTGCCAGCAACACGTTGGGTGTGCTTCGGGGCCTCCACTTT
V gene: TRBV19; D gene: NA; CDR3 length: 15; clone size: NA; J gene: TRBJ1-3; CDR3 protein: CASSIGSASGNTIYF; CDR3 DNA: TGTGCCAGTAGTATTGGTTCAGCCTCTGGAAACACCATATATTTT
V gene: TRBV4-1; D gene: TRBD2; CDR3 length: 15; clone size: NA; J gene: TRBJ2-1; CDR3 protein: CASSQTSGGLDEQFF; CDR3 DNA: TGCGCCAGCAGCCAGACTAGCGGGGGACTTGATGAGCAGTTCTTC
V gene: TRBV7-9; D gene: NA; CDR3 length: 11; clone size: NA; J gene: TRBJ1-3; CDR3 protein: CASSLADTIYF; CDR3 DNA: TGTGCCAGCAGCTTAGCGGACACCATATATTTT
V gene: TRBV7-2; D gene: NA; CDR3 length: 16; clone size: once; J gene: TRBJ1-3; CDR3 protein: CASSAQGPVGGNTIYF; CDR3 DNA: TGTGCCAGCAGCGCTCAGGGGCCGGTGGGGGGAAACACCATATATTTT
V gene: TRBV5-1; D gene: NA; CDR3 length: 14; clone size: NA; J gene: TRBJ2-1; CDR3 protein: CASSLASSYNEQFF; CDR3 DNA: TGCGCCAGCAGCTTAGCGAGCTCCTACAATGAGCAGTTCTTC
V gene: TRBV6-1; D gene: NA; CDR3 length: 16; clone size: NA; J gene: TRBJ2-4; CDR3 protein: CASSELRGLTKNIQYF; CDR3 DNA: TGTGCCAGCAGTGAATTGCGAGGCCTAACCAAAAACATTCAGTACTTC
V gene: TRBV5-1; D gene: TRBD1; CDR3 length: 16; clone size: NA; J gene: TRBJ2-4; CDR3 protein: CASSTGAQPGENIQYF; CDR3 DNA: TGCGCCAGCAGCACAGGGGCCCAACCCGGGGAAAACATTCAGTACTTC
V gene: TRBV7-9; D gene: TRBD1; CDR3 length: 16; clone size: once; J gene: TRBJ1-2; CDR3 protein: CASSWLGQAAFYGYTF; CDR3 DNA: TGTGCCAGCAGCTGGTTAGGACAGGCTGCCTTCTATGGCTACACCTTC
V gene: TRBV11-3; D gene: NA; CDR3 length: 13; clone size: NA; J gene: TRBJ2-1; CDR3 protein: CASSERLRNEQFF; CDR3 DNA: TGTGCCAGCTCCGAGCGACTACGCAATGAGCAGTTCTTC
V gene: TRBV5-1; D gene: NA; CDR3 length: 18; clone size: NA; J gene: TRBJ2-6; CDR3 protein: CASGKDVERTSGANVLTF; CDR3 DNA: TGCGCCAGCGGTAAGGACGTAGAAAGGACCTCTGGGGCCAACGTCCTGACTTTC
V gene: TRBV10-2; D gene: NA; CDR3 length: 16; clone size: NA; J gene: TRBJ2-2; CDR3 protein: CASRGRLIANTGELFF; CDR3 DNA: TGCGCCAGCAGAGGACGGCTTATCGCGAACACCGGGGAGCTGTTTTTT
V gene: TRBV19; D gene: TRBD1; CDR3 length: 13; clone size: NA; J gene: TRBJ1-2; CDR3 protein: CASRPGTGYGYTF; CDR3 DNA: TGTGCCAGTAGGCCCGGGACAGGCTATGGCTACACCTTC
V gene: TRBV2; D gene: NA; CDR3 length: 13; clone size: NA; J gene: TRBJ1-2; CDR3 protein: CAGTQGGNYGYTF; CDR3 DNA: TGTGCCGGAACACAGGGAGGCAACTATGGCTACACCTTC
V gene: TRBV4-2; D gene: NA; CDR3 length: 12; clone size: NA; J gene: TRBJ1-2; CDR3 protein: CASSQDRAGYTF; CDR3 DNA: TGTGCCAGCAGCCAAGATAGGGCTGGCTACACCTTC
V gene: TRBV4-1; D gene: NA; CDR3 length: 17; clone size: NA; J gene: TRBJ1-1; CDR3 protein: CASSQLVLGKTATEAFF; CDR3 DNA: TGCGCCAGCAGCCAATTGGTTTTGGGGAAAACCGCCACTGAAGCTTTCTTT
V gene: TRBV6-5; D gene: NA; CDR3 length: 13; clone size: NA; J gene: TRBJ2-7; CDR3 protein: CASSYNRGYEQYF; CDR3 DNA: TGTGCCAGCAGTTACAACCGGGGCTACGAGCAGTACTTC
V gene: TRBV10-1; D gene: NA; CDR3 length: 16; clone size: NA; J gene: TRBJ2-5; CDR3 protein: CASSESVGLGQETQYF; CDR3 DNA: TGCGCCAGCAGTGAGTCGGTGGGATTGGGACAAGAGACCCAGTACTTC
V gene: TRBV10-2; D gene: NA; CDR3 length: 12; clone size: medium-sized; J gene: TRBJ2-7; CDR3 protein: CASMERAYEQYF; CDR3 DNA: TGCGCCAGCATGGAGCGGGCCTACGAGCAGTACTTC
V gene: TRBV6-1; D gene: NA; CDR3 length: 12; clone size: NA; J gene: TRBJ1-3; CDR3 protein: CASRGPGNTIYF; CDR3 DNA: TGTGCCAGCCGGGGGCCTGGAAACACCATATATTTT
V gene: TRBV7-9; D gene: NA; CDR3 length: 13; clone size: NA; J gene: TRBJ2-4; CDR3 protein: CASSMGLQNIQYF; CDR3 DNA: TGTGCCAGCAGCATGGGTCTCCAAAACATTCAGTACTTC
V gene: TRBV18; D gene: NA; CDR3 length: 15; clone size: NA; J gene: TRBJ1-1; CDR3 protein: CASSISQGSGTEAFF; CDR3 DNA: TGTGCCAGCTCGATCTCTCAGGGTTCCGGCACTGAAGCTTTCTTT